The T cell receptor (beta chain) under discussion was sequenced for a study of T-cell memory formation after mild COVID-19. Broader study findings: Memory sampled before infection contained some responding clones, suggesting cross-reactive memory joined. The main location of contracting CD4+ clones was CM and EM, and that of contracting CD8+ clones was EMRA.

TCRdb redid the calling of the 5' RACE reads with MiXCR, one entry per CDR3 protein. The sample holds roughly 200,000 distinct CDR3 sequences; 15% to 20% are singletons and the top ten take roughly 1.9%. The CDR3 spans 14 residues. V was shortened by 5 bases and J by 2 bases, with 11 bases between the two germline ends. The germline V gene has CDR1 PRHDT and CDR2 FYEKMQ (reference sequence). In its sample, this clonotype was seen a few times. Its antigen is as yet unknown. The sequencing sample was made of PBMCs or a T cell subset sorted from them (not recorded which). The source of this sequence is an adult woman who had mild COVID-19 (a few samples of this study predate the infection). Cell type and time point are not known. The V gene is TRBV13, the J gene TRBJ2-3; D remains ambiguous. The CDR3 here is CASSRGPATDTQYF. The CDR3 DNA reads as TGTGCCAGCAGCAGAGGCCCAGCCACAGATACGCAGTATTTT.